Following are 11 T cell receptor beta chains from one sample sequenced in a study of regulatory T cells in long-lasting Graves disease. Indicated time point: newly diagnosed GD, antithyroid drugs for less than 3 months. RNA isolated from PBMCs was used to make the TCR library. Researchers made TCR beta libraries by using iRepertoire HTBI primers and running Arm-PCR on CDR3 regions. Via MiXCR, TCRdb re-called the multiplex PCR reads, giving one row per CDR3 protein. Of 350,000 to 550,000 distinct CDR3 sequences listed, 15% were seen once; the top ten hold roughly a sixth. Separately, the same data were catalogued under a study of T cells in Graves' hyperthyroidism and ophthalmopathy.

This specimen was peripheral blood mononuclear cells (PBMCs), taken at new diagnosis, from a patient treated with antithyroid drugs. The receptors shown here come from a woman aged 30 to 39 with Graves disease.

Comments on this clonotype: The CDR3 end shows no conserved phenylalanine or tryptophan, and so a read error is likely. This rearrangement joins TRBV29-1 to TRBJ2-2; D gene ambiguous. This CDR3 has 14 amino acids. Germline CDR1 and CDR2: SQVTM and ANQGSEA. With 5 bases removed from V and 3 bases from J, the gap between germline ends came to 13 bases. CDR3: CSVRRIPDTGELFS. CDR3 sequence (DNA): TGCAGCGTTCGCCGAATTCCGGACACCGGGGAGCTGTTTTCT.

CDR3 DNA sequence: TGTGCCATCAGTGAAGCGGACCTAAACAATGAGCAGTTCTTC. Its protein is CAISEADLNNEQFF. J is TRBJ2-1 and V is TRBV10-3; tentatively, D is TRBD2 (5 bases). Germline CDR1 and CDR2: ENHRY and SYGVKD. The CDR3 sequence is 14 residues long. The germline V and J ends were trimmed by 3 bases and 5 bases, with 11 bases remaining between them.

This clonotype was seen ten or more times. Germline is not matched at one junction end, which may reflect a read error. J is TRBJ2-7 and V is TRBV2; D is perhaps TRBD2 (5 bases). CDR1 is SNHLY, CDR2 FYNNEI, per germline. This CDR3 has 10 residues. Here the CDR3 reads CASSEGRLSF. The CDR3 DNA is TGTGCCAGCAGTGAGGGGAGACTATCCTTC.

This clonotype was recorded a few times. This rearrangement joins TRBV19 to TRBJ2-1, with 10 bases matching TRBD2. Germline-derived CDR1 and CDR2 are LNHDA and SQIVND (reference sequence). V lost 4 bases and J lost 10; bases outside the gene matches: 7. There are 14 residues in the CDR3. CDR3 in DNA: TGTGCCAGTAGTACCGGGACTAGCGCAGGGGAGCAGTTCTTC. It specifies CASSTGTSAGEQFF.

The chain employs TRBV4-1 and TRBJ1-2; D remains ambiguous. Germline CDR1 and CDR2: MGHRA and YSYEKL. With 3 bases removed from V and 0 bases from J, the gap between germline ends came to 11 bases. This CDR3 has 15 amino acids. The CDR3 nucleotides are TGCGCCAGCAGCCAGAGCGGAGTAGCTAACTATGGCTACACCTTC. This gives the protein CASSQSGVANYGYTF.

This clonotype came up a few times. The chain combines TRBV2 with TRBJ2-5; 9 bases align to TRBD1. Germline values: CDR1 SNHLY, CDR2 FYNNEI. The junction had 10 bases not matched to a gene; V was cut back by 4 bases and J by 7 bases. The CDR3 runs 15 residues. CDR3 region: CASSVLDRGRGTQYF. The CDR3 bases are TGTGCCAGCAGTGTACTTGACAGGGGGAGGGGGACCCAGTACTTC.

This clonotype was counted a few times. CDR3 nucleotides: TGCAGCGTTGAATGGTGGTCCGGGGAGCTGTTTTTT. The encoded protein is CSVEWWSGELFF. The gene calls are TRBV29-1 and TRBJ2-2; D is undetermined. Germline lookup yields CDR1 SQVTM and CDR2 ANQGSEA. This CDR3 region has 12 residues. V was trimmed by 2 bases and J by 6 bases, leaving 7 bases between them.

This clonotype showed up many times. This rearrangement joins TRBV11-2 to TRBJ2-3; 14 bases line up with TRBD2. Germline V gene lookup returns CDR1 SGHAT and CDR2 FQNNGV. Trimming removed 5 bases from V and 7 bases from J; junction bases left unmatched: 2. The CDR3 spans 14 residues. CDR3 loop: CASSGTSGRYTQYF. The CDR3 nucleotides are TGTGCCAGCAGCGGGACTAGCGGGAGATATACGCAGTATTTT.

The rearrangement joins TRBV7-3 to TRBJ1-5; 11 bases are a match to TRBD1. The CDR3 is made up of 15 amino acids. The germline CDR1 and CDR2 sequences are SGHTA and FQGTGA. With V trimmed by 0 bases and J by 7 bases, 2 bases remained unmatched. The CDR3 DNA reads as TGTGCCAGCAGCTTAACGGGACAGGGGGGCCAGCCCCAGCATTTT. It specifies CASSLTGQGGQPQHF.

In this sample, this clonotype turned up many times. The chain uses TRBV28 and TRBJ2-5, with 8 bases fitting TRBD1. This CDR3 comprises 15 residues. Trimming removed 7 bases from V and 4 bases from J; junction bases left unmatched: 11. Germline CDR1 reads MDHEN; CDR2 reads SYDVKM. In DNA, the CDR3 is TGTGCCAGCATTTCCTTAGACAGGGGAGGAGAGACCCAGTACTTC. This gives the protein CASISLDRGGETQYF.

In this sample, this clonotype turned up many times. The chain is built from TRBV27 and TRBJ2-1; 12 bases align to TRBD2. The V gene's germline CDR1 is MNHEY and CDR2 SMNVEV (reference sequence). The CDR3 consists of 18 residues. Losses at the gene ends were 5 bases for V and 1 base for J; bases not matched to a gene: 9. Here the CDR3 reads CASSPLQTSGGSYNEQFF. The CDR3 bases are TGTGCCAGCAGTCCCCTACAGACTAGCGGGGGTTCCTACAATGAGCAGTTCTTC.